The rows below give T cell receptor beta chains drawn from one sample of a study of T cell responses to AZD1222 COVID-19 vaccine. Only in-frame clones appear in the TCRdb table, and some are missing; sequencing was by immunoSEQ multiplex PCR. This table holds more than 95,000 clones, approximately 88% found once. The sample in question was peripheral blood, obtained on day 0 of AZD1222 vaccination. The origin of the receptors is an adult in good health. The CDR3 runs from the conserved cysteine through the conserved F or W. Fields, in order: V gene, clone size, D gene, J gene, CDR3 DNA, CDR3 protein. The D gene is left open where the match is weak. Expanded clones get a size class; other rows say once, few or many, or leave the size out.

v_gene: TRBV4-3; abundance: NA; d_gene: NA; j_gene: TRBJ1-2; CDR3nt: TGCGCCAGCAGCCAAGTCCCACAGGTCCGCCGGGATGGCTACACCTTC; CDR3aa: CASSQVPQVRRDGYTF
v_gene: TRBV28; abundance: NA; d_gene: TRBD1; j_gene: TRBJ2-7; CDR3nt: TGTGCCAGCACCCCGGGACAGGCTCCCTACGAGCAGTACTTC; CDR3aa: CASTPGQAPYEQYF
v_gene: TRBV19; abundance: NA; d_gene: NA; j_gene: TRBJ1-2; CDR3nt: TGTGCCAGTAGTCGACAGGAGGTGAACTATGGCTACACCTTC; CDR3aa: CASSRQEVNYGYTF
v_gene: TRBV24-1; abundance: NA; d_gene: NA; j_gene: TRBJ2-7; CDR3nt: TGTGCCACCAGTGATTTGCGGGACGGGCGCTACGAGCAGTACTTC; CDR3aa: CATSDLRDGRYEQYF
v_gene: TRBV9; abundance: NA; d_gene: TRBD1; j_gene: TRBJ2-1; CDR3nt: TGTGCCAGCAGCGTAGCTACGACAGGGGGGTACAATGAGCAGTTCTTC; CDR3aa: CASSVATTGGYNEQFF
v_gene: TRBV18; abundance: NA; d_gene: NA; j_gene: TRBJ1-2; CDR3nt: TGTGCCAGCTCGGGGGACATTTACTACACCTTC; CDR3aa: CASSGDIYYTF
v_gene: TRBV7-9; abundance: NA; d_gene: NA; j_gene: TRBJ2-7; CDR3nt: TGTGCCAGCAGCTCCGGAGGAGCAGACGAGCAGTACTTC; CDR3aa: CASSSGGADEQYF
v_gene: TRBV18; abundance: NA; d_gene: TRBD1; j_gene: TRBJ1-3; CDR3nt: TGTGCCAGCTCAGCCACAGGGGGCTCTGGAAACACCATATATTTT; CDR3aa: CASSATGGSGNTIYF
v_gene: TRBV5-5; abundance: NA; d_gene: NA; j_gene: TRBJ1-3; CDR3nt: TGTGCCAGCAGCTTGGATTTGTGGACAGAAGCTGGAAACACCATATATTTT; CDR3aa: CASSLDLWTEAGNTIYF
v_gene: TRBV10-3; abundance: NA; d_gene: TRBD2; j_gene: TRBJ2-2; CDR3nt: TGTGCCATCAGTGAGCTAGCGGGAGGGTCCGGGGAGCTGTTTTTT; CDR3aa: CAISELAGGSGELFF
v_gene: TRBV2; abundance: NA; d_gene: TRBD1; j_gene: TRBJ1-6; CDR3nt: TGTGCCAGCAGTGAAATGGGGACAGGGCCGCTGATACCCCTCCACTTT; CDR3aa: CASSEMGTGPLIPLHF
v_gene: TRBV9; abundance: few; d_gene: TRBD2; j_gene: TRBJ2-3; CDR3nt: TGTGCCAGCAGCGTGGGGCCCCAGGGACTAGCGGGAGAGGTTACGCAGTATTTT; CDR3aa: CASSVGPQGLAGEVTQYF
v_gene: TRBV7-2; abundance: NA; d_gene: NA; j_gene: TRBJ1-2; CDR3nt: TGTGCCAGCAGCATGAGACAGTCCCAAGGGAGGGACTATGGCTACACCTTC; CDR3aa: CASSMRQSQGRDYGYTF
v_gene: TRBV6-6; abundance: NA; d_gene: NA; j_gene: TRBJ1-2; CDR3nt: TGTGCCAGCAGGCCGGGCTCGGGCTATGGCTACACCTTC; CDR3aa: CASRPGSGYGYTF
v_gene: TRBV2; abundance: NA; d_gene: TRBD1; j_gene: TRBJ1-1; CDR3nt: TGTGCCAGCAGATCCACGGGACAGACAAAAAACACTGAAGCTTTCTTT; CDR3aa: CASRSTGQTKNTEAFF
v_gene: TRBV7-8; abundance: NA; d_gene: NA; j_gene: TRBJ1-2; CDR3nt: TGTGCCAGCAGCCCAGGACAGTATGGCTACACCTTC; CDR3aa: CASSPGQYGYTF
v_gene: TRBV28; abundance: NA; d_gene: NA; j_gene: TRBJ2-7; CDR3nt: TGTGCCAGCAGTTCCCCCCGACTGTACTCCTACGAGCAGTACTTC; CDR3aa: CASSSPRLYSYEQYF
v_gene: TRBV6-4; abundance: NA; d_gene: TRBD1; j_gene: TRBJ1-5; CDR3nt: TGTGCCAGCAGTCTTTACTGGGACAGGAATCAGCCCCAGCATTTT; CDR3aa: CASSLYWDRNQPQHF
v_gene: TRBV7-2; abundance: NA; d_gene: NA; j_gene: TRBJ1-1; CDR3nt: TGTGCCAGCAGCGCCCGGACGGGGGGGGGCACTGAAGCTTTCTTT; CDR3aa: CASSARTGGGTEAFF
v_gene: TRBV7-9; abundance: NA; d_gene: TRBD1; j_gene: TRBJ2-5; CDR3nt: TGTGCCAGCAGCTTAGCACAGGGGGGGACCCAGTACTTC; CDR3aa: CASSLAQGGTQYF
v_gene: TRBV2; abundance: NA; d_gene: TRBD1; j_gene: TRBJ2-2; CDR3nt: TGTGCCAGCAGCGCGGACAGGGGTGAGAACGGGGAGCTGTTTTTT; CDR3aa: CASSADRGENGELFF
v_gene: TRBV10-3; abundance: NA; d_gene: TRBD1; j_gene: TRBJ1-5; CDR3nt: TGTGCCATCCGGGACAGCCGCAATCAGCCCCAGCATTTT; CDR3aa: CAIRDSRNQPQHF
v_gene: TRBV28; abundance: NA; d_gene: NA; j_gene: TRBJ1-2; CDR3nt: TGTGCCAGCAGCCCTCCGGGTAGCCCCTATGGCTACACCTTC; CDR3aa: CASSPPGSPYGYTF
v_gene: TRBV19; abundance: NA; d_gene: NA; j_gene: TRBJ2-1; CDR3nt: TGTGCCAGTACCCCGGACGCCCGTACGCAGCAGTTCTTC; CDR3aa: CASTPDARTQQFF
v_gene: TRBV5-1; abundance: NA; d_gene: NA; j_gene: TRBJ2-1; CDR3nt: TGCGCCAGCAGCTCACTACAGGGCGGTGAGCAGTTCTTC; CDR3aa: CASSSLQGGEQFF
v_gene: TRBV27; abundance: NA; d_gene: NA; j_gene: TRBJ2-3; CDR3nt: TGTGCCAGCAGTTTAAATGGAGGGGGAGATACGCAGTATTTT; CDR3aa: CASSLNGGGDTQYF